The next 28 T cell receptor beta chains were all read from a single sample in a study of cytomegalovirus exposure and HLA in healthy donors. Clones were read by immunoSEQ multiplex PCR, and TCRdb kept only the in-frame ones, dropping some. The repertoire has 90,000 to 130,000 clones, roughly 90% of them found once; the top ten carry under 2%. The sequencing input was PBMCs. The receptors come from a woman between 18 and 30 years old in good health and CMV-seronegative.

The chain uses TRBV25-1 and TRBJ2-1, with a possible D match to TRBD2 (6 bases). This CDR3 spans 13 amino acids. CDR1 is MGHDK, CDR2 SYGVNS, per germline. Trimming left V 2 bases short and J 14 bases short, with 16 bases between. The CDR3 loop reads CASSEAGTPAEFF. The CDR3 DNA sequence: TGTGCCAGCAGTGAAGCGGGGACTCCCGCGGAGTTCTTC.

V gene TRBV19 combines with J gene TRBJ1-1; D is ambiguous. This CDR3 has 11 amino acids. The V gene's germline CDR1 is LNHDA and CDR2 SQIVND (reference sequence). V gave up 7 bases and J gave up 1 base, with 4 bases separating them. The CDR3 protein is CASTKNTEAFF. The CDR3 DNA reads as TGTGCCAGTACAAAGAACACTGAAGCTTTCTTT.

This chain uses TRBV4-2 with TRBJ1-2; 9 bases match TRBD1. The CDR3 has 16 residues. Germline V CDR1 and CDR2: LGHNA, YNFKEQ. The junction had 8 bases not matched to a gene; V was cut back by 1 base and J by 5 bases. The CDR3 region has the DNA TGTGCCAGCAGCCAAGTGAGTAGGGACAGGGATTATGGCTACACCTTC. Protein product: CASSQVSRDRDYGYTF.

This chain links TRBV28 with TRBJ1-5, with 7 bases aligning to TRBD1. CDR3 length: 15 residues. Germline V gene lookup returns CDR1 MDHEN and CDR2 SYDVKM. V was pared by 6 bases and J by 2 bases, with 7 bases of the junction left unmatched. Here the CDR3 DNA reads TGTGCCAGCAGACCGACAGGGACGGGCAATCAGCCCCAGCATTTT. Translating gives CASRPTGTGNQPQHF.

This chain links TRBV7-9 with TRBJ2-7; no definite D call. V dropped 1 base and J dropped 5 bases, with 9 bases sitting between them. Per germline, CDR1 SEHNR and CDR2 FQNEAQ (reference sequence). The CDR3 runs to 13 residues. The CDR3 bases are TGTGCCAGCAGCTTAGTAGAAAGCGACGAGCAGTACTTC. This codes for CASSLVESDEQYF.

The chain is built from TRBV7-8 and TRBJ2-2; TRBD1 is a possible D gene (6 bases). The CDR3 consists of 15 residues. V lost 2 bases to trimming and J lost 2 bases, with 9 bases between them. The germline CDR1 and CDR2 sequences are SGHVS and FQNEAQ. DNA for the CDR3: TGTGCCAGCAGCTTAAGGGACACCAACACCGGGGAGCTGTTTTTT. It is translated as CASSLRDTNTGELFF.

V and J are TRBV6-1 and TRBJ2-1, with TRBD1 identical over 10 bases. CDR1 and CDR2 from the germline V gene are MNHNS and SASEGT. This CDR3 region has 13 residues. The junction had 4 bases not matched to a gene; V was cut back by 7 bases and J by 7 bases. In DNA, the CDR3 is TGTGCCAGCATAGGACAGGGGGGAAATGAGCAGTTCTTC. This translates into CASIGQGGNEQFF.

V and J are TRBV7-2 and TRBJ2-5, with TRBD2 identical over 11 bases. This CDR3 region has 15 residues. The J segment lost 5 bases and the V segment lost 0 bases, leaving 2 bases of the junction unmatched. The V gene's germline CDR1 is SGHTA and CDR2 FQGNSA. The CDR3 DNA is TGTGCCAGCAGCTTAGCTAGCGGGGGGGCGGAGACCCAGTACTTC. Its protein is CASSLASGGAETQYF.

This clone was observed once. The rearrangement links TRBV4-2 to TRBJ2-3; D call uncertain. Germline V CDR1 and CDR2: LGHNA, YNFKEQ. The length of the CDR3 is 16 residues. V gave up 0 bases and J gave up 4 bases, with 14 bases separating them. This CDR3 is CASSQDSLQRSDTQYF. Written as DNA, the CDR3 is TGTGCCAGCAGCCAAGATTCCTTGCAGCGTTCAGATACGCAGTATTTT.

The chain uses TRBV6-5 and TRBJ1-1; 8 bases line up with TRBD1. The CDR3 has 15 amino acids. The ends lost 6 bases at V and 1 base at J; junction bases unmatched: 7. CDR1 and CDR2 (germline): MNHEY, SVGAGI. The CDR3: CASRPTGATNTEAFF. Here the CDR3 DNA reads TGTGCCAGCAGGCCGACAGGGGCGACGAACACTGAAGCTTTCTTT.

V usage is TRBV4-3 and J usage is TRBJ2-1, with TRBD2 matching over 8 bases. The CDR3 loop spans 17 amino acids. J was trimmed by 6 bases and V by 0 bases; bases with no gene match: 10. The germline V gene encodes CDR1 LGHNA and CDR2 YSLEER. This CDR3 reads CASSQELEARGVNEQFF. The CDR3 bases are TGCGCCAGCAGCCAAGAGCTCGAGGCGCGGGGGGTCAATGAGCAGTTCTTC.

V gene TRBV15 combines with J gene TRBJ1-5; D ambiguous. V was cut by 3 bases and J by 4 bases, with 4 bases left in between. The CDR3 is 12 amino acids. In germline, CDR1 is LNHNV, CDR2 YYDKDF (reference sequence). The chain's CDR3 is CATSSPNQPQHF. The DNA of the CDR3 is TGTGCCACCAGCAGCCCGAATCAGCCCCAGCATTTT.

For the CDR3, the DNA is TGTGCCAGCAGCCAAGCTTTGGGGAGCTCCTACAATGAGCAGTTCTTC. Protein product: CASSQALGSSYNEQFF. The V and J genes are TRBV4-2 and TRBJ2-1, with a tentative D call TRBD2 (5 bases). V gave up 1 base and J gave up 0 bases, with 10 bases separating them. CDR3 length: 16 amino acids. Per germline, CDR1 LGHNA and CDR2 YNFKEQ.

The V and J genes are TRBV4-1 and TRBJ2-1, with 8 bases identical to TRBD2. Germline CDR1 reads MGHRA; CDR2 reads YSYEKL. The length of the CDR3 is 16 residues. J was trimmed by 3 bases and V by 0 bases; bases with no gene match: 4. The CDR3 protein is CASSQDGAGVYNEQFF. CDR3 coding DNA: TGCGCCAGCAGCCAAGATGGAGCGGGGGTCTACAATGAGCAGTTCTTC.

V and J are TRBV7-9 and TRBJ2-1, with 7 bases fitting TRBD2. CDR3 length equals 16 residues. Germline loops: CDR1 SEHNR, CDR2 FQNEAQ (reference sequence). J gave up 4 bases and V 5 bases, and 11 bases lay outside the gene matches. CDR3 residues: CASSPPPGLLYNEQFF. The CDR3 coding sequence is TGTGCCAGCAGCCCCCCGCCGGGACTACTTTACAATGAGCAGTTCTTC.

The chain couples TRBV6-1 to TRBJ1-1; the D is unclear. Trimming shortened V by 1 base and J by 4 bases, and 16 bases separated the two germline ends. CDR1 and CDR2 from the germline V gene are MNHNS and SASEGT. This CDR3 comprises 16 residues. CDR3 residues: CASSEGRLAVGTEAFF. CDR3 coding DNA: TGTGCCAGCAGTGAAGGCCGTCTGGCGGTGGGCACTGAAGCTTTCTTT.

The rearrangement joins TRBV7-9 to TRBJ2-1; TRBD2 aligns across 8 bases. The CDR3 contains 16 residues. V lost 5 bases, J lost 6 bases, and 12 bases stayed unmatched. Germline CDR1 SEHNR, CDR2 FQNEAQ (reference sequence). The chain's CDR3 is CASSRFSGRGGNEQFF. The CDR3 nucleotides read TGTGCCAGCAGCCGATTCTCCGGGAGGGGAGGCAATGAGCAGTTCTTC.

The chain joins TRBV4-2 to TRBJ1-1, with 8 bases lining up with TRBD1. The CDR3 length is 18 residues. CDR1 is LGHNA and CDR2 is YNFKEQ in the germline V gene. V shed 4 bases and J 3 bases; nucleotides not matched to a gene: 16. CDR3 DNA sequence: TGTGCCAGCAGCCCAGAGGCCCAGGGGGCGGTTTGGGACACTGAAGCTTTCTTT. Amino acid sequence: CASSPEAQGAVWDTEAFF.

This sequence joins TRBV4-3 and TRBJ2-7, with 9 positions matching TRBD2. This CDR3 region has 17 residues. Germline CDR1 reads LGHNA; CDR2 reads YSLEER. The V segment lost 0 bases and the J segment 4 bases; nucleotides outside the gene matches: 10. CDR3 DNA: TGCGCCAGCAGCCAAGATTTCCGCGGGGGGGATTTTTACGAGCAGTACTTC. This encodes CASSQDFRGGDFYEQYF.

This clone was counted ten times or more. J is TRBJ2-3 and V is TRBV6-4; 12 bases fit TRBD2. Germline-derived CDR1 and CDR2 are MRHNA and SNTAGT. CDR3 size: 15 residues. After removal of 4 bases from V and 1 base from J, the junction contained 0 bases not matched to a gene. The CDR3 bases are TGTGCCAGCAGTGGGACTAGCGGGGGCACAGATACGCAGTATTTT. Protein product: CASSGTSGGTDTQYF.

In DNA, the CDR3 is TGCGCCAGCAGCCAGGTCACGGGCACAGATACGCAGTATTTT. Translated, it gives CASSQVTGTDTQYF. V and J are TRBV4-3 and TRBJ2-3; D not certain. The CDR3 is 14 residues long. The germline V gene encodes CDR1 LGHNA and CDR2 YSLEER. Trimming removed 3 bases at V and 1 base at J, with 8 bases between.

The chain uses TRBV30 and TRBJ1-6; TRBD1 agrees at 8 bases. CDR3 length: 14 amino acids. Germline lookup yields CDR1 GTSNPN and CDR2 SVGIG (reference sequence). The trim removed 3 bases at V and 8 bases at J, leaving 6 bases unmatched. DNA of the CDR3: TGTGCCTGGAGGTCCGGGACAGGCGATTCACCCCTCCACTTT. Protein sequence: CAWRSGTGDSPLHF.

The V call is TRBV27, the J call TRBJ1-1; possibly TRBD1 for D (6 bases). This CDR3 is 14 amino acids long. CDR1 and CDR2 (germline): MNHEY, SMNVEV (reference sequence). V was shortened by 6 bases and J by 8 bases, with 19 bases between the two germline ends. The CDR3 here is CASSTSGVGQEAFF. In nucleotides, the CDR3 is TGTGCCAGCAGCACCTCCGGGGTGGGACAAGAAGCTTTCTTT.

V gene TRBV28 combines with J gene TRBJ2-7, with D possibly being TRBD2 (7 bases). The CDR3 has 14 amino acids. Trimming cost V 6 bases and J 6 bases, with 18 bases left between them. Germline assignment: CDR1 MDHEN and CDR2 SYDVKM. The CDR3 reads CASRRGQGSLEQYF. The CDR3 DNA follows: TGTGCCAGCAGGCGGGGGCAGGGGTCCCTCGAGCAGTACTTC.

V is TRBV2 and J is TRBJ2-3; D gene uncertain. The CDR3 totals 12 residues. The V and J ends lost 10 bases and 1 base respectively, with 9 bases between them. In germline, CDR1 is SNHLY, CDR2 FYNNEI. The CDR3 sequence: CATARGTDTQYF. The CDR3 nucleotides read TGTGCCACCGCGAGAGGCACAGATACGCAGTATTTT.

The chain uses TRBV2 and TRBJ1-1; no clear D. Trimming took off 6 bases at V and 6 bases at J, with 14 bases between the two ends. The CDR3 has 13 amino acids. CDR1 and CDR2 from the germline V gene are SNHLY and FYNNEI. CDR3 sequence reads: CASSLDPNPEAFF. The CDR3, as DNA: TGTGCCAGCAGCCTAGACCCCAATCCTGAAGCTTTCTTT.

This chain joins TRBV14 and TRBJ2-3; no clear D gene. This CDR3 contains 16 residues. Germline V gene sequence: CDR1 SGHDN, CDR2 FVKESK. V shed 0 bases and J shed 6 bases, with 16 bases lying between them. The CDR3 sequence: CASSQESNGQEDTQYF. CDR3 bases: TGTGCCAGCAGCCAAGAATCAAACGGTCAAGAGGATACGCAGTATTTT.

This chain links TRBV11-2 with TRBJ2-7, with 12 bases identical to TRBD2. Germline lookup yields CDR1 SGHAT and CDR2 FQNNGV. This CDR3 spans 15 amino acids. The junction had 3 bases not matched to a gene; V was cut back by 3 bases and J by 3 bases. The CDR3 bases are TGTGCCAGCAGCTTCACACTAGCGGGAGGCTACGAGCAGTACTTC. Translating it yields CASSFTLAGGYEQYF.